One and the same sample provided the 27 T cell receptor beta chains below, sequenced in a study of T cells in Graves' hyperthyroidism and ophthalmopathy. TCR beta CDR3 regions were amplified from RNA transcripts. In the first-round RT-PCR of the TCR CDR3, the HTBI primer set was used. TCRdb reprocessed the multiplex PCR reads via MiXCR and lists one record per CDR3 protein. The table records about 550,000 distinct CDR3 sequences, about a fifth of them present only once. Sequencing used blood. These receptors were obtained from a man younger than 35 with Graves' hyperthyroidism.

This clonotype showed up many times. CDR3 region: CASSPSASGGETQYF. The CDR3, as DNA: TGTGCCAGCAGTCCCTCAGCTAGCGGGGGTGAGACCCAGTACTTC. The chain couples TRBV27 to TRBJ2-5; 10 nucleotides align to TRBD2. V was pared by 5 bases and J by 5 bases, with 8 bases of the junction left unmatched. CDR3 size: 15 residues. CDR1 is MNHEY and CDR2 is SMNVEV in the germline V gene (reference sequence).

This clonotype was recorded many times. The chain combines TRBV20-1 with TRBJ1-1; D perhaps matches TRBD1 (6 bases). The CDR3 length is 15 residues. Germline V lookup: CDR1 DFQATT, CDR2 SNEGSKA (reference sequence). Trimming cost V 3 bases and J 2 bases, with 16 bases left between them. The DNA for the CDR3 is TGCAGTGCTAGGCCCACAGGGCGTAGAAACACTGAAGCTTTCTTT. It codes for CSARPTGRRNTEAFF.

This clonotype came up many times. CDR3: CASSLGISTGELFF. For the CDR3, the DNA is TGTGCCAGCAGCTTAGGAATTAGCACCGGGGAGCTGTTTTTT. This rearrangement joins TRBV7-2 to TRBJ2-2; D is unresolved. The CDR3 sequence is 14 residues long. The V end was cut by 1 base, the J end by 4 bases, with 7 bases between. Germline V gives CDR1 SGHTA, CDR2 FQGNSA. The full variable domain, rest sourced from reference TRBV7-2 and TRBJ2-2, is GAGVSQSPSNKVTEKGKDVELRCDPISGHTALYWYRQSLGQGLEFLIYFQGNSAPDKSGLPSDRFSAERTGGSVSTLTIQRTQQEDSAVYLCASSLGISTGELFFGEGSRLTVL.

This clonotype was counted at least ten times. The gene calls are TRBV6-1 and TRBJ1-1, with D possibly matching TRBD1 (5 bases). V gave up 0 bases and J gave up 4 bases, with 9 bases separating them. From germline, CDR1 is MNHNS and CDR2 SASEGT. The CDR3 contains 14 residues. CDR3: CASSEAGGVTEAFF. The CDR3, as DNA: TGTGCCAGCAGTGAAGCGGGGGGGGTCACTGAAGCTTTCTTT.

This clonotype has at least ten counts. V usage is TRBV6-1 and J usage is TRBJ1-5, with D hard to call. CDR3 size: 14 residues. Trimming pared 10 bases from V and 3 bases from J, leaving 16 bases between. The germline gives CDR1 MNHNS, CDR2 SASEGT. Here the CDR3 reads CAIPGVYYNQPQHF. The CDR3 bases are TGTGCCATACCCGGGGTATACTACAATCAGCCCCAGCATTTT.

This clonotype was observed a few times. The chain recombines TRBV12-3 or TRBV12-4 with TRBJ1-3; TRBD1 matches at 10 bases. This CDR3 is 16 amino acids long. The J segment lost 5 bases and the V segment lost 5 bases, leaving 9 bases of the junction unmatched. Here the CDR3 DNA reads TGTGCCAGCAGTCCATGGGACAGGGGAAGAAGAAACACCATATATTTT. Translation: CASSPWDRGRRNTIYF.

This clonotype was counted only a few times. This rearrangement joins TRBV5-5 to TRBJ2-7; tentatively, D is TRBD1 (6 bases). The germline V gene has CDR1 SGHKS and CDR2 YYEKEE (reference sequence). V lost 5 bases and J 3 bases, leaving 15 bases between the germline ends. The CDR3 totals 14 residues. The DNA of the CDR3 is TGTGCCAGCAGTGTAGGGGGAAGTTACTACGAGCAGTACTTC. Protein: CASSVGGSYYEQYF.

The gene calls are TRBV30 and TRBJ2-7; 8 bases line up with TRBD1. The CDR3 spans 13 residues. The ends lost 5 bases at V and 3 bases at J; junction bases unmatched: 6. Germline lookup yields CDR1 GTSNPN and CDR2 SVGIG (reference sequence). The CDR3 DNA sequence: TGTGCCTGGTTGGACAGGGAGGACTACGAGCAGTACTTC. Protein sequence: CAWLDREDYEQYF.

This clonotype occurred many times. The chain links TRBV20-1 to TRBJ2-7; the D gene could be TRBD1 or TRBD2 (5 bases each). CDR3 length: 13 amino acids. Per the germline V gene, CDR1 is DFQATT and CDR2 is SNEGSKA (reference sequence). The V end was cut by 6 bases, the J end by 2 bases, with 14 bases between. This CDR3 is CSAKGPTTYEQYF. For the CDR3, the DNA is TGCAGTGCCAAGGGACCGACCACCTACGAGCAGTACTTC.

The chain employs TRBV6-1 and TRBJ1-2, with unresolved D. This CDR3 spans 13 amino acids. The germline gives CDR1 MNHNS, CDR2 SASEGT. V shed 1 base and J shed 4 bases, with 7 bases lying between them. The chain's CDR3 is CASSEGLSYGYTF. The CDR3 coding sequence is TGTGCCAGCAGTGAAGGGTTATCCTATGGCTACACCTTC.

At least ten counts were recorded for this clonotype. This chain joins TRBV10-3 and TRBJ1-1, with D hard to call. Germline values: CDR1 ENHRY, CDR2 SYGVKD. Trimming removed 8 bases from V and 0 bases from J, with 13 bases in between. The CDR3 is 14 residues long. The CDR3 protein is CAIRLGAMNTEAFF. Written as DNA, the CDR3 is TGTGCCATCCGGTTAGGCGCCATGAACACTGAAGCTTTCTTT.

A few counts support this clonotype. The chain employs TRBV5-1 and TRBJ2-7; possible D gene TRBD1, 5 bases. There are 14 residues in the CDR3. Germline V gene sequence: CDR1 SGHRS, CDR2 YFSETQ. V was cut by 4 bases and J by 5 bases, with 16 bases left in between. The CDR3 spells CASSPQGLLDEQYF. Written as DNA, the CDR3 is TGCGCCAGCAGCCCGCAGGGCTTACTGGACGAGCAGTACTTC. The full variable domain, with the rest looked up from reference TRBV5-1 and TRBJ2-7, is KAGVTQTPRYLIKTRGQQVTLSCSPISGHRSVSWYQQTPGQGLQFLFEYFSETQRNKGNFPGRFSGRQFSNSRSEMNVSTLELGDSALYLCASSPQGLLDEQYFGPGTRLTVT.

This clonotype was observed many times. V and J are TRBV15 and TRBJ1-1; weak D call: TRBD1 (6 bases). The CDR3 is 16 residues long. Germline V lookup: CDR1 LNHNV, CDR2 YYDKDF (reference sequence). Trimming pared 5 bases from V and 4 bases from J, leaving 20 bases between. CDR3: CATSGKPRGAGTEAFF. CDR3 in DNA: TGTGCCACCAGCGGAAAACCTCGGGGGGCAGGCACTGAAGCTTTCTTT.

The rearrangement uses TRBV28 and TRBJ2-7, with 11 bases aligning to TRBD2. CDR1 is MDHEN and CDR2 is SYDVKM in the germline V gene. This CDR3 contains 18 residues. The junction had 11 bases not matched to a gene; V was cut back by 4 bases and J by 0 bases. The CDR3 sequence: CASSSAISGRGYSYEQYF. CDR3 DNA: TGTGCCAGCAGTTCCGCCATTAGCGGGAGGGGATACTCCTACGAGCAGTACTTC.

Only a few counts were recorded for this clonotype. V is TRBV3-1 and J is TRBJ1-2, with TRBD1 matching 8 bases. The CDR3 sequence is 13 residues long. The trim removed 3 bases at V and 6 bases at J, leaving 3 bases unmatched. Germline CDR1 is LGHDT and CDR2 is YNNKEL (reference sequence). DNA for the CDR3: TGTGCCAGCAGCCAGACAGGGGTGGATGGCTACACCTTC. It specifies CASSQTGVDGYTF.

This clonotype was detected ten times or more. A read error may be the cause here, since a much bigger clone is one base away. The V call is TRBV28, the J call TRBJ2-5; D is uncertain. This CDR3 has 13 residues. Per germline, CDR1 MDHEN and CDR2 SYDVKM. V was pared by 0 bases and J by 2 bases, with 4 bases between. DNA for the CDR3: TGTGCCAGCAGTTTATGGGATCAAGAGACCCAGTACTTC. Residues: CASSLWDQETQYF.

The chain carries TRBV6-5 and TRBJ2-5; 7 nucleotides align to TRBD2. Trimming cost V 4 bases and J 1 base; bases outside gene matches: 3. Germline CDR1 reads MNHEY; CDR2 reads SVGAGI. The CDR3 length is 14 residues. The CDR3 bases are TGTGCCAGCAGTTTTCAGCGGGGCCAAGAGACCCAGTACTTC. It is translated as CASSFQRGQETQYF.

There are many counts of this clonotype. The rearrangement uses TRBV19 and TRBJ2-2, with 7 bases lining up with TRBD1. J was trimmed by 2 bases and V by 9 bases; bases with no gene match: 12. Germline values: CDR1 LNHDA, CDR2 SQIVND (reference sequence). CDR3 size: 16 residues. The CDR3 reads CASLYTGTANTGELFF. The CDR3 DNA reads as TGTGCCAGCCTCTACACCGGGACAGCTAACACCGGGGAGCTGTTTTTT.

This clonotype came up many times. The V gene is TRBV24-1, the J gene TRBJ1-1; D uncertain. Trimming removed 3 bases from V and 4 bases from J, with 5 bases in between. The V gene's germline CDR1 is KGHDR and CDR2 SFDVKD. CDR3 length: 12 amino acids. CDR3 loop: CATSDGGTEAFF. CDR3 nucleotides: TGTGCCACCAGTGATGGAGGCACTGAAGCTTTCTTT.

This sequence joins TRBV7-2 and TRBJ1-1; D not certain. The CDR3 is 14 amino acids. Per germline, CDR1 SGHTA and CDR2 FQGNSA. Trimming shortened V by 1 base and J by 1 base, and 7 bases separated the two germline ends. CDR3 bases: TGTGCCAGCAGCTTAGGAGAGCGGAACACTGAAGCTTTCTTT. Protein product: CASSLGERNTEAFF.

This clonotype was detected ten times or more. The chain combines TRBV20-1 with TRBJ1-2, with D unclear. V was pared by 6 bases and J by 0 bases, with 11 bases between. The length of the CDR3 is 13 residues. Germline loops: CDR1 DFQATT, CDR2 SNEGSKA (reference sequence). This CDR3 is CSAGRVSNYGYTF. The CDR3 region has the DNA TGCAGTGCGGGGAGAGTGTCTAACTATGGCTACACCTTC.

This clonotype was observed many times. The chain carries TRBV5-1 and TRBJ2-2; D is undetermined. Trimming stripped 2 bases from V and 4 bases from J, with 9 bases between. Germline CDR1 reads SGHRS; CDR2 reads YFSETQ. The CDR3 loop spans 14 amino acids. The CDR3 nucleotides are TGCGCCAGCAGCTTAAGGACCCTCACCGGGGAGCTGTTTTTT. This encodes CASSLRTLTGELFF.

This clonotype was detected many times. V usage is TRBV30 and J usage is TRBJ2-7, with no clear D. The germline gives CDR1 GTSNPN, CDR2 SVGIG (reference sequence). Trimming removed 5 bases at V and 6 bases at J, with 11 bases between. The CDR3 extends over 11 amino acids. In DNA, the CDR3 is TGTGCCTGGGCGGCGGCTCTCGAGCAGTACTTC. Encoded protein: CAWAAALEQYF.

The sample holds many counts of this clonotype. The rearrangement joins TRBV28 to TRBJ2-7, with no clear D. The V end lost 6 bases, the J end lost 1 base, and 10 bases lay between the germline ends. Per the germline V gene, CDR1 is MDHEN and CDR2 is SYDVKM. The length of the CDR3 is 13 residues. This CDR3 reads CASRLGHSYEQYF. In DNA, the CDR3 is TGTGCCAGCAGACTGGGCCATTCCTACGAGCAGTACTTC. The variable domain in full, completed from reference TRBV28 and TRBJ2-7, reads DVKVTQSSRYLVKRTGEKVFLECVQDMDHENMFWYRQDPGLGLRLIYFSYDVKMKEKGDIPEGYSVSREKKERFSLILESASTNQTSMYLCASRLGHSYEQYFGPGTRLTVT.

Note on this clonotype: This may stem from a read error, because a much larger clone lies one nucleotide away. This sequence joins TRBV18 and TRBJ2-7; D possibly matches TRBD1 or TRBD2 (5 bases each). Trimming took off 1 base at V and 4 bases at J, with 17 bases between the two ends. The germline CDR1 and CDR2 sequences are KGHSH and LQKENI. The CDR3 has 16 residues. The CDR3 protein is CASSPRHGAGVYEQYF. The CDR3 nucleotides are TGTGCCAGCTCACCACGGCACGGGGCCGGAGTATACGAGCAGTACTTC.

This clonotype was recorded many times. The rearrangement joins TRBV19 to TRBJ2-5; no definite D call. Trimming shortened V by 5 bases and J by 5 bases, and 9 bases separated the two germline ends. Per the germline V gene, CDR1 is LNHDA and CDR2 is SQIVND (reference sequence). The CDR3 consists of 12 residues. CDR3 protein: CASSDFSETQYF. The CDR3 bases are TGTGCCAGTAGTGACTTCAGCGAGACCCAGTACTTC.

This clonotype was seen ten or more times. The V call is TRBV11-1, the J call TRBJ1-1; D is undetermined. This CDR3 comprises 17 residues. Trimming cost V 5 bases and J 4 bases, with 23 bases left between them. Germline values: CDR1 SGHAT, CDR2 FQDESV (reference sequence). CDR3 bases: TGTGCCAGCAGCACTCGGCCCCGTCGGAGCTTCAGCACTGAAGCTTTCTTT. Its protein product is CASSTRPRRSFSTEAFF.